This T cell receptor (beta chain) was profiled in a study of T cells in Graves' hyperthyroidism and ophthalmopathy. Study-wide results and caveats: For ophthalmopathy, model prediction preceded onset by a median about 6.4 months. Blood held most thyroid clonotypes expanded above 0.001 frequency.

The investigators amplified TCR beta CDR3 regions from RNA transcripts. Primed by the HTBI set, a first-round RT-PCR was run on the TCR CDR3. Each CDR3 protein gets one entry after TCRdb re-called the multiplex PCR reads with MiXCR. This sample has 300,000 to 450,000 distinct CDR3 sequences, with about 18% found just once. This clonotype was seen at least ten times. The antigen is not known. After removal of 5 bases from V and 3 bases from J, the junction contained 4 bases not matched to a gene. The germline CDR1 and CDR2 sequences are LNHNV and YYDKDF (reference sequence). This CDR3 is built from 14 residues.

The gene calls are TRBV15 and TRBJ1-1, with 9 positions matching TRBD1. This receptor was identified in a young man with Graves' ophthalmopathy. The specimen sequenced was blood. The CDR3 loop is CATSFRQGDTEAFF. The CDR3 DNA follows: TGTGCCACCAGCTTCCGACAGGGGGACACTGAAGCTTTCTTT.